This record looks at one T cell receptor beta chain sequence and its context. Its antigen is still unknown. Within one base of it there is no much larger clone, and no base qualities were kept. Receptors were amplified or captured by PCR. The sequencer was an Illumina HiSeq 4000. High-throughput sequencing was used to profile the TCR beta-chain CDR3 region of each patient. The authors' analysis ran thus. A classifier to discriminate distant-metastatic papillary thyroid cancer patients was built from CDR3 differences across clinicopathological groups. Repertoire diversity was assessed with the Shannon index, and tumor-blood repertoire similarity with the Morisita-Horn index. TCRdb applied fastp at Q25 and MiXCR to the public reads, then kept only in-frame beta chains. The V and J calls shown here were made by TCRdb, not taken from the authors' results. For this sample there are roughly 41,000 clones; about 17% appear just once. Around 4% of the sample is taken by the ten largest.

This record belongs to a study of metastatic and nonmetastatic thyroid tumors (dated by TCRdb to 2019 to 2021). At the level of the whole study: Repertoires were compared across peripheral blood and tumor or nodule tissue samples from malignant and benign thyroid patients.

Summary of the overall study and its limitations: TCR beta diversity was reported as significantly higher in malignant tumors than in benign nodules, in both blood and tumor samples.

Before undergoing thyroid surgery, none of the patients had been given any kind of treatment. Using T-cell receptor beta sequencing, the study looked back at clinical samples from patients collected from the early 2010s to the late 2010s. V ends up 3 bases short and J 7 bases short, with an unmatched junction base count of 8. CDR1 is given as DFQATT and CDR2 as SNEGSKA, both from the germline V gene (reference sequence). The CDR3 covers 14 residues, taking in both the cysteine and the phenylalanine. The CDR3 DNA has 42 bases and is translated from base 1. The receptor was derived from a female donor with papillary thyroid cancer or a benign thyroid nodule (not recorded which). Some clones in this sample may be carry-over from other donors' samples. The source material was blood. Recombination linked TRBV20-1 to TRBJ2-1, with 8 bases aligning to TRBD2. The CDR3 in this case is CSASTSGRRNEQFF. The sequenced DNA is TGCAGTGCTAGTACTAGCGGTCGACGGAATGAGCAGTTCTTC.